A single sample gave rise to the 31 T cell receptor beta chains below, sequenced in a study of blood T cell repertoires in COVID-19 (dated by TCRdb to 2018 to 2021). The library was produced with the immunoSEQ multiplex PCR assay. TCRdb took this table from immuneACCESS and kept in-frame rearrangements with V and J called. Such tables lack part of the clones; where checked against another copy, unresolved V genes explain under half of the gap, and the rest is unexplained. The sample table records 210,000 or so clones; more than 60% of these occur just once. The ten biggest clones cover roughly 14% of the sample. Source material: peripheral blood. The source is a man aged 50-59 years who had recovered from COVID-19.

The rearrangement joins TRBV9 to TRBJ2-5; no clear D. This CDR3 comprises 14 residues. Trimming cost V 0 bases and J 2 bases, with 8 bases left between them. Germline CDR1 and CDR2: SGDLS and YYNGEE. Here the CDR3 reads CASSVGPEQETQYF. Here the CDR3 DNA reads TGTGCCAGCAGCGTAGGTCCAGAACAAGAGACCCAGTACTTC.

The chain joins TRBV6-6 to TRBJ1-2; TRBD1 agrees at 7 bases. There are 16 residues in the CDR3. Germline V gives CDR1 MNHNY, CDR2 SVGAGI (reference sequence). The J segment lost 3 bases and the V segment lost 0 bases, leaving 7 bases of the junction unmatched. CDR3 region: CASSYSLSGQDYGYTF. The CDR3 nucleotides are TGTGCCAGCAGTTACTCGCTTTCAGGACAGGACTATGGCTACACCTTC.

The rearrangement links TRBV30 to TRBJ2-1; no reliable D call. V gave up 4 bases and J gave up 3 bases, with 7 bases separating them. CDR3 length: 12 amino acids. Germline assignment: CDR1 GTSNPN and CDR2 SVGIG (reference sequence). The CDR3 here is CAWTVNYNEQFF. The CDR3 bases are TGTGCCTGGACAGTAAACTACAATGAGCAGTTCTTC.

This chain uses TRBV7-9 with TRBJ2-3; 7 bases agree with TRBD2. Germline trimming cut 6 bases from V and 3 bases from J; bases unmatched to any gene: 6. The CDR3 covers 14 residues. The germline gives CDR1 SEHNR, CDR2 FQNEAQ (reference sequence). The CDR3 bases are TGTGCCAGCAGGATAGCGGGCCGTACAGATACGCAGTATTTT. Amino acid sequence: CASRIAGRTDTQYF.

This clone showed up just once. The chain uses TRBV14 and TRBJ2-5; a weak D match, TRBD1 (6 bases). Trimming removed 0 bases at V and 0 bases at J, with 20 bases between. Germline CDR1 SGHDN, CDR2 FVKESK. The CDR3 is 19 residues long. Here the CDR3 reads CASSQEDPGTLRYQETQYF. The CDR3 nucleotides are TGTGCCAGCAGCCAAGAGGACCCCGGGACATTGAGGTACCAAGAGACCCAGTACTTC.

V gene TRBV19 combines with J gene TRBJ2-1; 8 positions agree with TRBD2. V shed 4 bases and J 4 bases; nucleotides not matched to a gene: 6. CDR1 is LNHDA, CDR2 SQIVND, per germline (reference sequence). This CDR3 has 15 amino acids. The CDR3 spells CASSNLAGYYNEQFF. The CDR3 region has the DNA TGTGCCAGTAGTAACCTAGCGGGTTATTACAATGAGCAGTTCTTC. The full variable domain, in which reference TRBV19 and TRBJ2-1 provide the parts outside the CDR3, is DGGITQSPKYLFRKEGQNVTLSCEQNLNHDAMYWYRQDPGQGLRLIYYSQIVNDFQKGDIAEGYSVSREKKESFPLTVTSAQKNPTAFYLCASSNLAGYYNEQFFGPGTRLTVL.

DNA of the CDR3: TGTGCCAGCAAGAGAACAGGGCAAGGCTACACCTTC. The encoded protein is CASKRTGQGYTF. The chain is built from TRBV6-5 and TRBJ1-2; D is perhaps TRBD1 (6 bases). Trimming shortened V by 7 bases and J by 8 bases, and 14 bases separated the two germline ends. The CDR3 length is 12 residues. Looked up from germline, CDR1 is MNHEY and CDR2 is SVGAGI.

In DNA form, the CDR3 reads TGTGCCAGCAGCTCTTCCGGGGGGAACACCGGGGAGCTGTTTTTT. Its translation is CASSSSGGNTGELFF. V gene TRBV7-3 combines with J gene TRBJ2-2; a weak D match, TRBD2 (6 bases). Trimming removed 4 bases from V and 1 base from J, with 10 bases in between. The CDR3 covers 15 residues. Germline V gene lookup returns CDR1 SGHTA and CDR2 FQGTGA.

The chain couples TRBV10-3 to TRBJ2-1; weak D call: TRBD1 (6 bases). CDR1 is ENHRY, CDR2 SYGVKD, per germline. The V end lost 11 bases, the J end lost 5 bases, and 10 bases lay between the germline ends. CDR3 length equals 11 residues. The CDR3 nucleotides are TGTGCCTCGGGACACGACAATGAGCAGTTCTTC. It codes for CASGHDNEQFF.

J is TRBJ2-5 and V is TRBV7-3, with 7 nucleotides matching TRBD2. The CDR3 length is 14 residues. The germline CDR1 and CDR2 sequences are SGHTA and FQGTGA. After removal of 2 bases from V and 5 bases from J, the junction contained 5 bases not matched to a gene. The CDR3 DNA reads TGTGCCAGCAGCTTAGCGGGAGTAGTTGAGACCCAGTACTTC. It yields the protein CASSLAGVVETQYF.

This sequence joins TRBV7-9 and TRBJ2-7; 9 nucleotides align to TRBD2. CDR3 length: 15 amino acids. V shed 4 bases, J shed 2 bases, and the junction held 6 bases outside the gene matches. CDR1 is SEHNR, CDR2 FQNEAQ, per germline (reference sequence). DNA for the CDR3: TGTGCCAGCAGCTCCATAGCGGGAGTTACCTACGAGCAGTACTTC. Its translation is CASSSIAGVTYEQYF.

The chain combines TRBV9 with TRBJ2-1; D remains ambiguous. The CDR3 spans 15 residues. The germline V gene encodes CDR1 SGDLS and CDR2 YYNGEE. The V end was cut by 0 bases, the J end by 5 bases, with 12 bases between. The CDR3 DNA reads as TGTGCCAGCAGCGTAGATATGGTGGGCAACAATGAGCAGTTCTTC. It specifies CASSVDMVGNNEQFF.

This clone was detected only once. This chain connects TRBV30 to TRBJ1-6; tentatively, D is TRBD1 (5 bases). V was pared by 5 bases and J by 12 bases, with 17 bases between. CDR1 is GTSNPN, CDR2 SVGIG, per germline (reference sequence). This CDR3 comprises 13 residues. The CDR3 sequence is CAWEGALGLPLHF. DNA of the CDR3: TGTGCCTGGGAAGGGGCTCTTGGGCTACCCCTCCACTTT.

The V call is TRBV10-1, the J call TRBJ2-7; TRBD2 matches 12 bases. The CDR3 has 17 residues. V was clipped by 0 bases and J by 5 bases; unmatched bases: 8. Germline V gene data show CDR1 as WNHNN and CDR2 as SYGVQD (reference sequence). CDR3 in amino acids: CASSESRASGRADEQYF. CDR3 in DNA: TGCGCCAGCAGTGAGTCAAGAGCTAGCGGGAGGGCGGACGAGCAGTACTTC.

This clone turned up a few times. The chain uses TRBV7-3 and TRBJ2-1; the match to TRBD2 covers 10 bases. The V gene's germline CDR1 is SGHTA and CDR2 FQGTGA. The CDR3 has 16 residues. V was clipped by 5 bases and J by 3 bases; unmatched bases: 7. The CDR3 loop reads CASSPILAGSYNEQFF. The CDR3, as DNA: TGTGCCAGCAGCCCGATACTAGCGGGAAGCTACAATGAGCAGTTCTTC.

The chain couples TRBV9 to TRBJ2-5, with TRBD2 matching 8 bases. The V and J ends lost 0 bases and 4 bases, in that order; junction bases with no gene match: 8. Germline V gene sequence: CDR1 SGDLS, CDR2 YYNGEE. This CDR3 has 16 residues. The CDR3 is CASSVGVREVGETQYF. The CDR3 region has the DNA TGTGCCAGCAGCGTAGGGGTGCGGGAGGTAGGAGAGACCCAGTACTTC.

The chain recombines TRBV29-1 with TRBJ1-2, with 7 nucleotides matching TRBD1. The J segment lost 0 bases and the V segment lost 5 bases, leaving 3 bases of the junction unmatched. Germline loops: CDR1 SQVTM, CDR2 ANQGSEA. The CDR3 loop spans 13 amino acids. The CDR3 reads CSVLGTANYGYTF. DNA for the CDR3: TGCAGCGTTTTAGGGACAGCTAACTATGGCTACACCTTC.

This clone was observed a handful of times. The V and J genes are TRBV6-5 and TRBJ1-5; the match to TRBD1 covers 7 bases. There are 14 residues in the CDR3. Trimming at V came to 5 bases and at J to 3 bases, leaving 4 bases not matched to a gene. Looked up from germline, CDR1 is MNHEY and CDR2 is SVGAGI. The DNA for the CDR3 is TGTGCCAGCAGTCGGGACAGTTCCAATCAGCCCCAGCATTTT. The encoded protein is CASSRDSSNQPQHF.

This chain uses TRBV5-6 with TRBJ1-2, with a tentative D call TRBD1 (6 bases). With 3 bases removed from V and 5 bases from J, the gap between germline ends came to 8 bases. Germline V CDR1 and CDR2: SGHDT, YYEEEE. CDR3 length equals 12 residues. For the CDR3, the DNA is TGTGCCAGCAGCTCCGGACAGTATGGCTACACCTTC. As protein: CASSSGQYGYTF.

This clone was found once. The rearrangement joins TRBV6-1 to TRBJ1-1; no clear D. The CDR3 runs 13 residues. V gave up 2 bases and J gave up 5 bases, with 9 bases separating them. Germline lookup yields CDR1 MNHNS and CDR2 SASEGT. In nucleotides, the CDR3 is TGTGCCAGCAGTGAATACGGGTTGACTGAAGCTTTCTTT. Encoded protein: CASSEYGLTEAFF.

The sample holds a few counts of this clone. The CDR3 bases are TGTGCCAGCAGTCCGCATGGCTTGGGGACAGGCGAAATCTATGGCTACACCTTC. It codes for CASSPHGLGTGEIYGYTF. The V and J genes are TRBV6-2 or TRBV6-3 and TRBJ1-2, with 8 positions matching TRBD1. Germline V lookup: CDR1 MNHEY, CDR2 SVGEGT. V shed 5 bases, J shed 4 bases, and the junction held 18 bases outside the gene matches. The CDR3 sequence is 18 residues long.

This clone was detected only once. J is TRBJ2-4 and V is TRBV29-1, with TRBD2 matching 8 bases. The CDR3 extends over 12 amino acids. CDR1 and CDR2 from the germline V gene are SQVTM and ANQGSEA. V shed 3 bases, J shed 8 bases, and the junction held 3 bases outside the gene matches. CDR3 bases: TGCAGCGTTGATTCGGGAGGGGACATTCAGTACTTC. It specifies CSVDSGGDIQYF.

CDR3 in amino acids: CASSQLGLGGRAYNEQFF. The CDR3 region has the DNA TGTGCCAGCAGCCAACTGGGCCTTGGCGGGAGGGCCTACAATGAGCAGTTCTTC. The J gene is TRBJ2-1, the V gene TRBV3-1 (or the pseudogene TRBV3-2); the match to TRBD2 covers 9 bases. Trimming cost V 2 bases and J 2 bases; bases outside gene matches: 10. This CDR3 has 18 residues. Germline CDR1 and CDR2: LGHDT and YNNKEL (reference sequence).

The chain employs TRBV27 and TRBJ2-7, with 8 bases lining up with TRBD1. V lost 7 bases, J lost 4 bases, and 12 bases stayed unmatched. Germline V gene sequence: CDR1 MNHEY, CDR2 SMNVEV (reference sequence). This CDR3 is built from 15 residues. In DNA, the CDR3 is TGTGCCAGCACCAACCCCGGGACAGGAAAATACGAGCAGTACTTC. Translation gives CASTNPGTGKYEQYF.

The CDR3 loop is CASSPRTANTGELFF. The DNA of the CDR3 is TGTGCCAGCAGCCCCCGGACAGCGAACACCGGGGAGCTGTTTTTT. The chain carries TRBV7-3 and TRBJ2-2, with D maybe TRBD1 (6 bases). V was cut by 5 bases and J by 0 bases, with 10 bases left in between. Germline CDR1 reads SGHTA; CDR2 reads FQGTGA. This CDR3 region has 15 residues.

The CDR3 DNA is TGTGCCAGCAGCCAAGATTGGGCGGGCAATGAGCAGTTCTTC. Protein product: CASSQDWAGNEQFF. The V call is TRBV3-1 (or the pseudogene TRBV3-2), the J call TRBJ2-1; possible D gene TRBD2, 5 bases. Germline CDR1 is LGHDT and CDR2 is YNNKEL (reference sequence). The CDR3 is made up of 14 amino acids. The germline V and J ends were trimmed by 0 bases and 6 bases, with 9 bases remaining between them.

The V call is TRBV18, the J call TRBJ1-1; maybe TRBD1 (6 bases). The CDR3 is made up of 15 amino acids. The germline V gene encodes CDR1 KGHSH and CDR2 LQKENI. The V end was cut by 2 bases, the J end by 5 bases, with 15 bases between. The DNA for the CDR3 is TGTGCCAGCTCACCATCCGGGGGCGGGAGGACTGAAGCTTTCTTT. Protein product: CASSPSGGGRTEAFF. The full variable domain, its missing parts supplied by reference TRBV18 and TRBJ1-1, is NAGVMQNPRHLVRRRGQEARLRCSPMKGHSHVYWYRQLPEEGLKFMVYLQKENIIDESGMPKERFSAEFPKEGPSILRIQQVVRGDSAAYFCASSPSGGGRTEAFFGQGTRLTVV.

This rearrangement joins TRBV5-1 to TRBJ2-1, with 7 nucleotides matching TRBD1. The CDR3 consists of 15 residues. The junction had 9 bases not matched to a gene; V was cut back by 0 bases and J by 9 bases. Germline values: CDR1 SGHRS, CDR2 YFSETQ. DNA of the CDR3: TGCGCCAGCAGCTTGGTTGCAGGGGGATCGGGTGAGCAGTTCTTC. As protein: CASSLVAGGSGEQFF.

The chain recombines TRBV21-1 with TRBJ2-2; the listed D gene, TRBD1, was not tested against the DNA. TRBV21-1 has pseudogene status. CDR3 length: 15 amino acids. The DNA of the CDR3 is TGTGCCAGCCCTCGTGGGGACAGGGAACCCAGGGAGCTGTTTTTT. Translated: CASPRGDREPRELFF.

This clone was recorded many times. V and J are TRBV7-2 and TRBJ1-4; the match to TRBD1 covers 7 bases. The ends lost 5 bases at V and 8 bases at J; junction bases unmatched: 11. Germline CDR1 reads SGHTA; CDR2 reads FQGNSA. This CDR3 has 15 amino acids. CDR3 sequence: CASSLTDRAREKLFF. The CDR3, as DNA: TGTGCCAGCAGCCTCACCGACAGGGCCCGGGAAAAACTGTTTTTT.

The rearrangement joins TRBV11-2 to TRBJ1-1, with 7 bases matching TRBD1. The V segment lost 6 bases and the J segment 2 bases; nucleotides outside the gene matches: 3. Germline V gives CDR1 SGHAT, CDR2 FQNNGV. The CDR3 has 13 amino acids. CDR3 bases: TGTGCCAGCAGGGACAGGCCAAACACTGAAGCTTTCTTT. As protein: CASRDRPNTEAFF.